Given below is one TCR beta chain in context. This clone was picked up a small number of times. The clone's antigen remains unknown. No base qualities exist here, and no much larger clone lies one base off it. The data are from a study of PD-1 blockade in classical Hodgkin lymphoma (dated by TCRdb to the early 2020s). Regarding the research as a whole: Nivolumab dosing was 3 mg/kg intravenously every 2 weeks, continuing until either disease progression or unacceptable toxicity. The study used TCR beta sequencing and CyTOF to define a peripheral blood immune signature of response to PD-1 blockade in classical Hodgkin lymphoma.

Genomic DNA was isolated using the Qiagen DNeasy kit from unsorted PBMCs as well as from negatively selected CD4+ and CD8+ fractions. Using primers that anneal to V and J segments, immunoSEQ multiplex PCR amplified the TCR beta CDR3 regions. A synthetic immune receptor repertoire was used to minimize amplification bias, and remaining bias was computationally removed after sequencing. The paper's data handling went like this. Custom Python scripts were used to quantify repertoire diversity as the Shannon entropy index. Unsorted, CD4+ and CD8+ repertoires were examined separately, except in combined analyses, for which CD4+ and CD8+ sequences were merged in silico. Clonal expansion was defined as a frequency increase of at least 2-fold after treatment compared with C1D1, and clones undetected at baseline were assigned a pseudocount of 0.5. Singleton clones were defined as clones with 0 or 1 copy at C1D1, and non-singleton clones were defined as clones with 2 or more copies. Clones expanded in unsorted samples were assigned a CD4+, CD8+ or unknown annotation through matching of protein sequences in sorted samples from the same patient. Wilcoxon tests were applied to paired samples to test diversity changes from C1D1 to C4D1. Here the immuneACCESS table is served through TCRdb, limited to in-frame sequences with V and J called. Missing clones are a known gap in these copies; in checked studies unresolved V genes cover under half, and the rest lacks a known reason. V, J and clone size are taken as reported in that table, and D and trimming were inferred from the DNA itself. In all, the sample holds 2,000 to 2,500 clones, and roughly 85% of those were seen once. The ten biggest clones cover 23% of the sample.

The intended sense of this specimen's time point label: cycle 1 day 1 (C1D1), immediately before nivolumab initiation. All trial patients had relapsed after autologous stem cell transplantation, with cohorts A, B and C differing in prior brentuximab vedotin exposure. The trial cohort was composed of under 70 patients with relapsed/refractory classical Hodgkin lymphoma, for whom complete response, partial response or progressive disease was recorded as best overall response. In the multi-cohort phase II CheckMate 205 trial, trial patients received single-agent nivolumab. An independent review committee assessed best overall response by applying the 2007 International Working Group response criteria. PBMCs from the trial were collected at three points: immediately before nivolumab initiation (C1D1), and during therapy at cycle 2 day 1 and cycle 4 day 1. Peripheral blood was collected in 8 mL Vacutainer Cell Preparation Tubes, from which PBMCs were isolated by centrifugation and then cryopreserved.

Clipping removes 5 bases from V and 8 bases from J, with 6 as the unmatched junction base count. Sequences SGHVS (CDR1) and FNYEAQ (CDR2) are obtained from the germline V gene. The CDR3 covers 13 residues, taking in both the cysteine and the phenylalanine. The read is trimmed to its CDR3 DNA, 39 bases read in frame from base 1. Paper-wide results and their limitations: Trial patients with a complete response had baseline diversity similar to that of newly diagnosed patients, while partial responders and progressors had significantly lower diversity. Newly diagnosed patients were reported to have lower baseline TCR diversity than healthy donors, and relapsed/refractory patients were reported to have lower baseline TCR diversity still. A significant rise by C4D1 was seen in CD4+ but not CD8+ TCR diversity (p=0.0027 vs p=0.16), with the rise being most apparent in complete responders (p=0.02). The study was limited to a single clinical trial cohort, and causes of repertoire differences, possibly disease activity or prior therapy, remained undefined. Lower diversity was seen in patients whose nivolumab began less than 1 year after ASCT, and these patients were left out of later analyses so that immune reconstitution would not confound the results.

The sequencing here drew on peripheral blood mononuclear cells (PBMCs), taken at baseline. The rearranged chain carries TRBV7-6 and TRBJ1-2; TRBD1 fits 9 bases in the junction. The source is a human donor with classical Hodgkin lymphoma. CDR3 loop: CASSTRQGEGYTF. Here is the DNA: TGTGCCAGCAGCACTCGACAGGGGGAAGGCTACACCTTC.